Following are 6 T cell receptor beta chains from one sample sequenced in a study of control samples from healthy donors and cancer patients. The table came from immunoSEQ multiplex PCR; TCRdb's copy has only in-frame clones and leaves some out. This table holds around 71,000 clones, 90% found once. The specimen was PBMCs. The receptors were gathered from a woman aged 45-65 years with colorectal cancer.

The rearrangement uses TRBV10-3 and TRBJ2-5; D may be TRBD2 (6 bases). V dropped 2 bases and J dropped 5 bases, with 18 bases sitting between them. The V gene's germline CDR1 is ENHRY and CDR2 SYGVKD. This CDR3 comprises 16 residues. CDR3 bases: TGTGCCATCAGTGAGCGGTCTTGGCTTGGGGGGGAGACCCAGTACTTC. Translation gives CAISERSWLGGETQYF.

The chain is built from TRBV27 and TRBJ2-3, with D unclear. The CDR3 sequence is 13 residues long. The germline V gene encodes CDR1 MNHEY and CDR2 SMNVEV (reference sequence). The V end was cut by 3 bases, the J end by 4 bases, with 8 bases between. The CDR3 DNA reads TGTGCCAGCAGTTTTCGTTATTCAGATACGCAGTATTTT. Encoded protein: CASSFRYSDTQYF.

A single count supports this clone. The chain employs TRBV19 and TRBJ2-1; no reliable D call. Germline CDR1 reads LNHDA; CDR2 reads SQIVND (reference sequence). Trimming cost V 5 bases and J 0 bases, with 17 bases left between them. This CDR3 comprises 17 residues. In DNA form, the CDR3 reads TGTGCCAGTAGTCTTGCCCTTAGTTTTACCTCCTACAATGAGCAGTTCTTC. This encodes CASSLALSFTSYNEQFF.

V gene TRBV5-4 combines with J gene TRBJ2-3, with 15 positions matching TRBD2. The V and J ends lost 3 bases and 0 bases, in that order; junction bases with no gene match: 2. Germline V CDR1 and CDR2: SGHNT, YYREEE (reference sequence). The CDR3 covers 17 residues. The CDR3 DNA is TGTGCCAGCAGCTCGGGACTAGCGGGGGGTAGCACAGATACGCAGTATTTT. Protein sequence: CASSSGLAGGSTDTQYF.

The rearrangement links TRBV11-2 to TRBJ2-6; 8 bases align to TRBD1. V shed 3 bases, J shed 1 base, and the junction held 8 bases outside the gene matches. Germline-derived CDR1 and CDR2 are SGHAT and FQNNGV. CDR3 size: 18 residues. CDR3 sequence reads: CASSLDRAGMSGANVLTF. The CDR3 DNA sequence: TGTGCCAGCAGCTTGGACAGGGCTGGGATGTCTGGGGCCAACGTCCTGACTTTC.

This sequence joins TRBV19 and TRBJ1-2; D is uncertain. In germline, CDR1 is LNHDA, CDR2 SQIVND (reference sequence). V was shortened by 7 bases and J by 8 bases, with 11 bases between the two germline ends. This CDR3 has 11 residues. For the CDR3, the DNA is TGTGCCAGTAAGGCCCGTTCGGGCTACACCTTC. Residues: CASKARSGYTF.